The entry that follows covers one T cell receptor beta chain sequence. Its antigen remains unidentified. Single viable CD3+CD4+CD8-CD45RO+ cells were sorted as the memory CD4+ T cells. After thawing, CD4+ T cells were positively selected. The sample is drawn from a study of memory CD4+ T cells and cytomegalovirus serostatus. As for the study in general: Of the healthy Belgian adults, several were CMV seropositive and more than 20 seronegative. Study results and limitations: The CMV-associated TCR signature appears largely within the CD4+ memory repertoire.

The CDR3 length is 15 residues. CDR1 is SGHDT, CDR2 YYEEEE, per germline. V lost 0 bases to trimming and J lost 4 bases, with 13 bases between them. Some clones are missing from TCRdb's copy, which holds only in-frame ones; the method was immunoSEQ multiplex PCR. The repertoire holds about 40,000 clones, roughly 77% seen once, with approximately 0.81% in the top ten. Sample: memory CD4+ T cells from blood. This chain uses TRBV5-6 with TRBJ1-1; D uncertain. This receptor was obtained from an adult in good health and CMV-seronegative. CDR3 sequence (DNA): TGTGCCAGCAGCTTGGTTGGGGAGGCAGCCACTGAAGCTTTCTTT. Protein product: CASSLVGEAATEAFF.